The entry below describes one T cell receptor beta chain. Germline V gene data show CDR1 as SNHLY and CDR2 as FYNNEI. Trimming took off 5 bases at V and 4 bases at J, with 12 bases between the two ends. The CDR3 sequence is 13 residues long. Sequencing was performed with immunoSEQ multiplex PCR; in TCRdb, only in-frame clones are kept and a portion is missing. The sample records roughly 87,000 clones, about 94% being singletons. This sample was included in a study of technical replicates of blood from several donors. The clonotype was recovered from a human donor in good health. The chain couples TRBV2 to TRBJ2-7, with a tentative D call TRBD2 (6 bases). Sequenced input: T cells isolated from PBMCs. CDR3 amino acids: CASSTTRFYEQYF. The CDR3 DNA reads TGTGCCAGCAGTACGACTAGGTTTTACGAGCAGTACTTC.